This T cell receptor beta chain originates from a study of a mutant IDH1 vaccine in newly diagnosed glioma. Study summary: In weeks 1, 3, 5, 7, 11, 15, 19 and 23, patients were immunized, eight times in all. Initiation of the vaccine course occurred 4-6 weeks after radiotherapy alone, or alongside temozolomide cycles.

Assay used: immunoSEQ multiplex PCR; TCRdb lists only in-frame clones, some missing. Of approximately 51,000 clones in the sample, roughly 78% were seen once. This CDR3 contains 16 residues. Germline V gives CDR1 WSHSY, CDR2 SAAADI. The J segment lost 5 bases and the V segment lost 4 bases, leaving 10 bases of the junction unmatched. Time point meaning: week 5, during vaccination. The study gave 300 ug of mutant IDH1 20-mer peptide per vaccine dose, with topical imiquimod. There were new WHO grade 3 or 4 astrocytomas in the donors, and these were IDH1-mutant and ATRX-lost. As for this clone: Its antigen is currently unknown.

The chain recombines TRBV10-2 with TRBJ2-5, with 10 bases matching TRBD2. This clonotype was obtained from a woman in her 40s with glioma. Sequenced here: PBMCs, sampled from a glioma patient whose treatment included an IDH1 peptide vaccine. This CDR3 reads CASSGGKRGGRETQYF. DNA for the CDR3: TGCGCCAGCAGTGGGGGAAAGCGGGGGGGCCGGGAGACCCAGTACTTC.